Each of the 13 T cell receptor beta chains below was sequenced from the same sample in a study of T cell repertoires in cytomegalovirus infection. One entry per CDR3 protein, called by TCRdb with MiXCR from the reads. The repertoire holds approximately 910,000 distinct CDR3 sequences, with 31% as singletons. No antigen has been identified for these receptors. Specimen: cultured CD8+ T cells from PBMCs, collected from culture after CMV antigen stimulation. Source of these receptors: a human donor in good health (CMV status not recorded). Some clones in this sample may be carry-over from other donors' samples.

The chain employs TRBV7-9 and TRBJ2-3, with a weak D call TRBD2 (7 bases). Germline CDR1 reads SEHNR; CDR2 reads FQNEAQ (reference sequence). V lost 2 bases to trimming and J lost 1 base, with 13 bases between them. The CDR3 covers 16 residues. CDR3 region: CASSLREGGGTDTQYF. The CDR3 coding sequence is TGTGCCAGCAGCTTACGAGAAGGGGGGGGCACAGATACGCAGTATTTT.

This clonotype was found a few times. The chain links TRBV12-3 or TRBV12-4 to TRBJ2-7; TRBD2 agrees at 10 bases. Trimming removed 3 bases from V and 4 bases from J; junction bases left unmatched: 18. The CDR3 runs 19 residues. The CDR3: CASSFPRVAGGPFIYEQYF. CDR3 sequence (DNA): TGTGCCAGCAGTTTTCCGCGGGTAGCGGGGGGACCATTCATATACGAGCAGTACTTC.

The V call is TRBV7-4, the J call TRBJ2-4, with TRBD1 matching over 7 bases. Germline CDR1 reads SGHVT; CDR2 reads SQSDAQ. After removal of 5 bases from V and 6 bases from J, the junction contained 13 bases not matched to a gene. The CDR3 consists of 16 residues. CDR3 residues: CASSPRDRALGNIQYF. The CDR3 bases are TGTGCCAGCAGCCCCCGAGACAGGGCTCTAGGAAACATTCAGTACTTC. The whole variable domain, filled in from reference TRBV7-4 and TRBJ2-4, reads GAGVSQSPRYKVAKRGRDVALRCDSISGHVTLYWYRQTLGQGSEVLTYSQSDAQRDKSGRPSGRFSAERPERSVSTLKIQRTEQGDSAVYLCASSPRDRALGNIQYFGAGTRLSVL.

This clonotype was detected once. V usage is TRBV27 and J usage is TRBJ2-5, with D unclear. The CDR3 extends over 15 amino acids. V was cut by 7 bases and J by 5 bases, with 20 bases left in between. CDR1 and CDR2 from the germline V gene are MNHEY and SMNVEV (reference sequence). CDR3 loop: CASTSKPLGGETQYF. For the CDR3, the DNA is TGTGCCAGCACCTCGAAACCGCTGGGTGGGGAGACCCAGTACTTC.

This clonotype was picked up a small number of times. The CDR3, as DNA: TGTGCCAGCAGCTTATCGGGCCGCGGTTCACCCCTCCACTTT. It yields the protein CASSLSGRGSPLHF. The chain joins TRBV7-9 to TRBJ1-6; D remains ambiguous. The V gene's germline CDR1 is SEHNR and CDR2 FQNEAQ (reference sequence). Trimming cost V 2 bases and J 9 bases, with 11 bases left between them. The CDR3 sequence is 14 residues long. The variable domain in full, with the rest retrieved from reference TRBV7-9 and TRBJ1-6, is DTGVSQNPRHKITKRGQNVTFRCDPISEHNRLYWYRQTLGQGPEFLTYFQNEAQLEKSRLLSDRFSAERPKGSFSTLEIQRTEQGDSAMYLCASSLSGRGSPLHFGNGTRLTVT.

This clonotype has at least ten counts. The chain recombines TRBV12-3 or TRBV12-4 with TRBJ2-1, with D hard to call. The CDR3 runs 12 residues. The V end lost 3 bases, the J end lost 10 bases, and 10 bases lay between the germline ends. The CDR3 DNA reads TGTGCCAGCAGTTTTAATGGACGAGAGCAGTTCTTC. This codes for CASSFNGREQFF.

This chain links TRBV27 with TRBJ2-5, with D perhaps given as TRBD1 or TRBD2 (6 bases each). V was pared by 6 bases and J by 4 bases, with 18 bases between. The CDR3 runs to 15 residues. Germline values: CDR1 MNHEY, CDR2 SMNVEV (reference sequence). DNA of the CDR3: TGTGCCAGCAGCAGCCAGGAGGAGGGGGTAGAGACCCAGTACTTC. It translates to CASSSQEEGVETQYF.

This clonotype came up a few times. DNA of the CDR3: TGTGCCAGCAGTTTAGAGGAGGTGAGAACTGAAGCTTTCTTT. Its protein is CASSLEEVRTEAFF. The chain combines TRBV28 with TRBJ1-1; D remains unclear. V lost 2 bases to trimming and J lost 5 bases, with 12 bases between them. Germline CDR1 MDHEN, CDR2 SYDVKM. The CDR3 runs 14 residues.

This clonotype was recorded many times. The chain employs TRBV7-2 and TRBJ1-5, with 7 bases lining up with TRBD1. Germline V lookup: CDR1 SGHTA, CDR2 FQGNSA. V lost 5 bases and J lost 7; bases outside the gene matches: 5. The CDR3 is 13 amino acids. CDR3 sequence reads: CASSHQGVQPQHF. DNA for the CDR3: TGTGCCAGCAGCCATCAGGGGGTCCAGCCCCAGCATTTT. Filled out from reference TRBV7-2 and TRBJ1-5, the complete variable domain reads GAGVSQSPSNKVTEKGKDVELRCDPISGHTALYWYRQSLGQGLEFLIYFQGNSAPDKSGLPSDRFSAERTGGSVSTLTIQRTQQEDSAVYLCASSHQGVQPQHFGDGTRLSIL.

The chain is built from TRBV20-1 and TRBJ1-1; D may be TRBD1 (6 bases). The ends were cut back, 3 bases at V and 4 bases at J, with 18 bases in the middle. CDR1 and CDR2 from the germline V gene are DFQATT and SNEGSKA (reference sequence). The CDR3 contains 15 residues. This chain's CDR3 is CSARAPDRMSTEAFF. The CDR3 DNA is TGCAGTGCTAGGGCCCCGGACAGAATGAGCACTGAAGCTTTCTTT.

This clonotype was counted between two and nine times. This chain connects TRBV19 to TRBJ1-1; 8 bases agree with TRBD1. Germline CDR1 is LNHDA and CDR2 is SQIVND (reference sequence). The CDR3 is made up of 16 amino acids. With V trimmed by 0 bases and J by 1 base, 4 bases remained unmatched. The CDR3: CASSIDTDRENTEAFF. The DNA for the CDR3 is TGTGCCAGTAGTATAGATACGGACAGGGAGAACACTGAAGCTTTCTTT.

The CDR3 loop is CASSYRRLDQPQHF. The CDR3 bases are TGTGCCAGCAGTTATCGGCGTTTGGATCAGCCCCAGCATTTT. J is TRBJ1-5 and V is TRBV27; D unresolved. This CDR3 is built from 14 residues. V lost 4 bases, J lost 5 bases, and 12 bases lay in between. The germline gives CDR1 MNHEY, CDR2 SMNVEV (reference sequence).

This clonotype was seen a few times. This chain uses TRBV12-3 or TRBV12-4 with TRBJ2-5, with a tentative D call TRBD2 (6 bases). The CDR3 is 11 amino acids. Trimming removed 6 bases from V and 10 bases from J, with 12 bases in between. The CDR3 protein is CASSLGGDQYF. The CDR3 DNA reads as TGTGCCAGCAGCCTCGGGGGTGACCAGTACTTC.